The clone carrying this T cell receptor beta chain was seen repeatedly, ten times or more. Its target is not known. As part of library construction, unique molecular identifiers were attached to individual cDNA molecules. From the 5' RACE reads, TCRdb called clonotypes with MiXCR, one entry per CDR3 protein. The sample has tens of thousands of distinct CDR3 sequences, roughly a tenth seen once. Trimming cost V 5 bases and J 10 bases; bases outside gene matches: 3. The CDR3 totals 13 residues. Germline loops: CDR1 SNHLY, CDR2 FYNNEI. This entry belongs to a study of early T cells in non-severe SARS-CoV-2 infection. Study details: The sequenced material was bulk RNA from unsorted whole blood, and its chains were unpaired. Study results and limitations: CD4 and private specificities were missed by VDJdb matching, which favored anti-spike CD8 responses.

This sequence originates from an adult who was a healthcare worker with PCR-confirmed SARS-CoV-2 infection or an uninfected control (not recorded which). The specimen sequenced was whole blood. The chain joins TRBV2 to TRBJ1-6, with 9 bases that match TRBD1. The CDR3, as DNA: TGTGCCAGCAGTCCGGACAGGGGATCACCCCTCCACTTT. Encoded protein: CASSPDRGSPLHF.